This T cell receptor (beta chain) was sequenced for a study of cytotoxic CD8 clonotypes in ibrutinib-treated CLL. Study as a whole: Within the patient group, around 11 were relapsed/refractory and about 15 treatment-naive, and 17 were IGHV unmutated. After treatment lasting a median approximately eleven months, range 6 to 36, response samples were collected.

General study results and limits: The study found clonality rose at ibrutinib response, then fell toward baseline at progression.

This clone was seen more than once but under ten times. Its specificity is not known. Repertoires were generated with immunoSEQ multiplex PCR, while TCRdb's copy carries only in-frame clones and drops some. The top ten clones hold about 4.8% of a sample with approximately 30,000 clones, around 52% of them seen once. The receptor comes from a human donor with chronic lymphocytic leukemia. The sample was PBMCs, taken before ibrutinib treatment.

CDR3 sequence reads: CASSIASTGGGSYEQYF. The CDR3 DNA follows: TGTGCCAGTAGTATAGCTTCGACAGGGGGAGGCTCCTACGAGCAGTACTTC. The chain is built from TRBV19 and TRBJ2-7; TRBD1 aligns across 9 bases. The germline CDR1 and CDR2 sequences are LNHDA and SQIVND (reference sequence). Trimming removed 1 base from V and 0 bases from J; junction bases left unmatched: 7. The CDR3 runs 17 residues.